This TCR beta chain was identified in a study of T cell changes during pregnancy in multiple sclerosis. V lost 1 base to trimming and J lost 3 bases, with 13 bases between them. There are 15 residues in the CDR3. Germline-derived CDR1 and CDR2 are LNHDA and SQIVND (reference sequence). Here immunoSEQ multiplex PCR was the method, and the copy in TCRdb shows in-frame clones only, minus some. The table records about 49,000 clones, 90% to 95% of them present only once. The specimen comprised CD8+ T cells from peripheral blood mononuclear cells, sampled before pregnancy. The chain joins TRBV19 to TRBJ2-7, with TRBD2 as a possible D gene (6 bases). This receptor was obtained from a female donor with multiple sclerosis, enrolled in a pregnancy study. This CDR3 is CASSIGAGPYYEQYF. The CDR3 DNA reads TGTGCCAGTAGTATAGGGGCGGGACCCTACTACGAGCAGTACTTC.